The subject of this entry is one T cell receptor beta chain. Its antigen is not identified. This entry belongs to a study of shared clonotypes between healthy human individuals. Study-level results: A handful of donors showed sharing of approximately 5% of naive CD4 clonotypes.

All of the donors resided in Nashville, Tennessee, and each was a Caucasian adult. Partitioning of CD4+ cells yielded a CD45RA+ naive subset and a CD45RA-negative memory subset. With 4 bases removed from V and 5 bases from J, the gap between germline ends came to 15 bases. CDR1 is SNHLY and CDR2 is FYNNEI in the germline V gene. The CDR3 contains 15 residues. Clones were read by immunoSEQ multiplex PCR, and TCRdb kept only the in-frame ones, dropping some. The profile shows 2 million to 3 million clones, approximately 94% of them singletons. This chain uses TRBV2 with TRBJ2-1; the D gene is possibly TRBD2 (7 bases). Sequencing was performed on naive CD4+ T cells sorted from blood. Described subset: CD45RA+ positively selected. The sequence derives from a man between 18 and 35 years old in good health. CDR3 region: CASSVQAGAHNEQFF. In nucleotides, the CDR3 is TGTGCCAGCAGTGTCCAGGCGGGGGCCCACAATGAGCAGTTCTTC. The full variable domain, in which reference TRBV2 and TRBJ2-1 provide the parts outside the CDR3, is EPEVTQTPSHQVTQMGQEVILRCVPISNHLYFYWYRQILGQKVEFLVSFYNNEISEKSEIFDDQFSVERPDGSNFTLKIRSTKLEDSAMYFCASSVQAGAHNEQFFGPGTRLTVL.